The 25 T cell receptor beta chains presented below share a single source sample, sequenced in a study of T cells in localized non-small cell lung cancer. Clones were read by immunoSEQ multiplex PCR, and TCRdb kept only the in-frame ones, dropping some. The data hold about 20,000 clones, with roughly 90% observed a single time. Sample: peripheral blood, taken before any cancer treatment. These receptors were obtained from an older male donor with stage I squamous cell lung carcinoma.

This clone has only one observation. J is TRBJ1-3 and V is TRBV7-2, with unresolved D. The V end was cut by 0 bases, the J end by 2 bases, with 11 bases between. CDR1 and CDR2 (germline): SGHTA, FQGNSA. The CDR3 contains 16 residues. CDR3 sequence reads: CASSLAVNHPGNTIYF. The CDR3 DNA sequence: TGTGCCAGCAGCTTAGCAGTTAACCACCCTGGAAACACCATATATTTT.

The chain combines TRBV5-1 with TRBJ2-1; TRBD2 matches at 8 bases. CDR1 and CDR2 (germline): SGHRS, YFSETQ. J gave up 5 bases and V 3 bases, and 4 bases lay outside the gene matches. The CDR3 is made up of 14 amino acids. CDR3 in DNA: TGCGCCAGCAGCTCGGGACTAGTAGACAATGAGCAGTTCTTC. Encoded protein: CASSSGLVDNEQFF.

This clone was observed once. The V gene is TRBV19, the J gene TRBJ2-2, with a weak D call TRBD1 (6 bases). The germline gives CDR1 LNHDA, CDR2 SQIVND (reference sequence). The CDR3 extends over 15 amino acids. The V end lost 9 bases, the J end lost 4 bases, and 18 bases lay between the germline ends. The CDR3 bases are TGTGCCAGCCTAAACAGGGAAGAGGTCACCGGGGAGCTGTTTTTT. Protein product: CASLNREEVTGELFF.

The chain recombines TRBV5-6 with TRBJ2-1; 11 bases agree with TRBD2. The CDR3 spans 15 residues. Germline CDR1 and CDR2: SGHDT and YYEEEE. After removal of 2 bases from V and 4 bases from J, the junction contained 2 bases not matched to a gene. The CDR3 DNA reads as TGTGCCAGCAGCTTCGGGACTAGCGGTTACAATGAGCAGTTCTTC. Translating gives CASSFGTSGYNEQFF.

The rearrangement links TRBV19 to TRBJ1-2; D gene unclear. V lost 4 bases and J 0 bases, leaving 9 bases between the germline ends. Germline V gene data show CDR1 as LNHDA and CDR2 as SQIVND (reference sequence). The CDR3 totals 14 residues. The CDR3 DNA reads TGTGCCAGTAGTACATCGGCAGCTAACTATGGCTACACCTTC. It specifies CASSTSAANYGYTF.

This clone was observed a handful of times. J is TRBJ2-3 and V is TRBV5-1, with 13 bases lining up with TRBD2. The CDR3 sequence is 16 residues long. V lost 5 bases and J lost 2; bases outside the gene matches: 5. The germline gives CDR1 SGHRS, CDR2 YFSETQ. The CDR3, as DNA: TGCGCCAGCAGATGGACTAGCGGGGGCCTCACAGATACGCAGTATTTT. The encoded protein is CASRWTSGGLTDTQYF. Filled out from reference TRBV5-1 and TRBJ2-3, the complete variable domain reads KAGVTQTPRYLIKTRGQQVTLSCSPISGHRSVSWYQQTPGQGLQFLFEYFSETQRNKGNFPGRFSGRQFSNSRSEMNVSTLELGDSALYLCASRWTSGGLTDTQYFGPGTRLTVL.

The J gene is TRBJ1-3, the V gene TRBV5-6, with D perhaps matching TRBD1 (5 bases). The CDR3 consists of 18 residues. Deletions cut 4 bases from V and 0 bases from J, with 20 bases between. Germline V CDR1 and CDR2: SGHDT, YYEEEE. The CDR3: CASSPWGSAYHSGNTIYF. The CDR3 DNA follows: TGTGCCAGCAGCCCCTGGGGGTCTGCGTACCACTCTGGAAACACCATATATTTT.

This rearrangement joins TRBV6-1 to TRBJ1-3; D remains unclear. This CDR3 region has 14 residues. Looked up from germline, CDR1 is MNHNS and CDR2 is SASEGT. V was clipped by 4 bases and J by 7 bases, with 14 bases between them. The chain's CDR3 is CASSVGGLRNTIYF. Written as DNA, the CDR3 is TGTGCCAGCAGTGTAGGAGGGTTGCGGAACACCATATATTTT.

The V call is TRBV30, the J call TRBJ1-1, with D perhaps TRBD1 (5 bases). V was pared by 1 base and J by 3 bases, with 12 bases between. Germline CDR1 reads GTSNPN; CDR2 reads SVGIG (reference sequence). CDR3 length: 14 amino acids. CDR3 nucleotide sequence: TGTGCCTGGAGTGCTTACATAGGGGACACTGAAGCTTTCTTT. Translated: CAWSAYIGDTEAFF.

In DNA form, the CDR3 reads TGTGCCAGCTCACCAGCCAAGGCAAACACTGAAGCTTTCTTT. It is translated as CASSPAKANTEAFF. The genes are TRBV18 and TRBJ1-1; the D is unclear. CDR3 length: 14 residues. CDR1 is KGHSH, CDR2 LQKENI, per germline. Trimming cost V 2 bases and J 2 bases, with 9 bases left between them.

CDR3 DNA sequence: TGTGCCAGCAGCCATGACACAATGAATCGCTACGAGCAGTACTTC. Translation: CASSHDTMNRYEQYF. The rearrangement uses TRBV7-9 and TRBJ2-7; D gene uncertain. The CDR3 runs to 15 residues. V dropped 5 bases and J dropped 3 bases, with 17 bases sitting between them. Germline V gives CDR1 SEHNR, CDR2 FQNEAQ (reference sequence).

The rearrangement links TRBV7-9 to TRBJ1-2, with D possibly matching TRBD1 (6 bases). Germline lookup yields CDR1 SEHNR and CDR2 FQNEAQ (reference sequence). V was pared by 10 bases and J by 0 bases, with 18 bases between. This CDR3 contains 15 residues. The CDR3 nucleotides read TGTGCCACCCGGTCAGGGGCTGCAGCTAACTATGGCTACACCTTC. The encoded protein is CATRSGAAANYGYTF.

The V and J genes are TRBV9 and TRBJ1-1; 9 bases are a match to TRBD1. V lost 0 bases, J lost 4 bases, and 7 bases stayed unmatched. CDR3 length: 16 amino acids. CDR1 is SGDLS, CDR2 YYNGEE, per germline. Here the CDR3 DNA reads TGTGCCAGCAGCGTAGCCGACAGGGGGATGAGCACTGAAGCTTTCTTT. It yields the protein CASSVADRGMSTEAFF.

The CDR3 sequence is CAWSAPSHERHQPQHF. CDR3 sequence (DNA): TGTGCCTGGAGTGCACCCTCCCACGAGAGGCATCAGCCCCAGCATTTT. The rearrangement links TRBV30 to TRBJ1-5; no reliable D call. This CDR3 has 16 residues. Germline CDR1 and CDR2: GTSNPN and SVGIG (reference sequence). Trimming removed 1 base at V and 5 bases at J, with 18 bases between.

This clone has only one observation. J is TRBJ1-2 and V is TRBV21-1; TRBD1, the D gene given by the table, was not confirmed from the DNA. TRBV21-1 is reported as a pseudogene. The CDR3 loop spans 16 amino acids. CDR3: CASSKAGRPVRYGYTF. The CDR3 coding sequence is TGTGCCAGCAGCAAAGCGGGCCGGCCTGTTAGGTATGGCTACACCTTC.

The CDR3 DNA sequence: TGTGCCAGCAGCGTTAACAGGGCTACCGGGGAGCTGTTTTTT. Translating gives CASSVNRATGELFF. V and J are TRBV11-2 and TRBJ2-2; TRBD1 is a possible D gene (6 bases). V shed 5 bases and J shed 5 bases, with 12 bases lying between them. CDR3 length equals 14 residues. Germline V gene data show CDR1 as SGHAT and CDR2 as FQNNGV.

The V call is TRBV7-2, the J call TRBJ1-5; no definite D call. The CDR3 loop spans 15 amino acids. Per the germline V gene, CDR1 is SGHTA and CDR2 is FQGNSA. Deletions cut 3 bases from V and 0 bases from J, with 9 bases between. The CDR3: CASSLGGYSNQPQHF. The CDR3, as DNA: TGTGCCAGCAGCTTGGGAGGGTATAGCAATCAGCCCCAGCATTTT.

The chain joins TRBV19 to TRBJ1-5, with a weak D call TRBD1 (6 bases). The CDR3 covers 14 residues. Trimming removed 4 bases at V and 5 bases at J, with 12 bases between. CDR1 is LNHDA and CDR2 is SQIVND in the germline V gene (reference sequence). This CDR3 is CASSTDRIYQPQHF. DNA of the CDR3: TGTGCCAGTAGTACGGACAGAATTTATCAGCCCCAGCATTTT.

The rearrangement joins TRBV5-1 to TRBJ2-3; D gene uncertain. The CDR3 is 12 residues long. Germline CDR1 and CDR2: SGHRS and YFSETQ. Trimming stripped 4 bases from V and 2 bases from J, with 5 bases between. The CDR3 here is CASSAVTDTQYF. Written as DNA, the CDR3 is TGCGCCAGCAGCGCCGTCACAGATACGCAGTATTTT.

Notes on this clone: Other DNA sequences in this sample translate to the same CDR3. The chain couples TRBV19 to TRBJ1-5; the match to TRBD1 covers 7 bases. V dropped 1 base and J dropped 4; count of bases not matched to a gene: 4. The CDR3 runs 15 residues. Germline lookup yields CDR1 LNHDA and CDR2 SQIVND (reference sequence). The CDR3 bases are TGTGCCAGTAGTATAGCAGGGGGAGGAAATCAGCCCCAGCATTTT. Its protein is CASSIAGGGNQPQHF.

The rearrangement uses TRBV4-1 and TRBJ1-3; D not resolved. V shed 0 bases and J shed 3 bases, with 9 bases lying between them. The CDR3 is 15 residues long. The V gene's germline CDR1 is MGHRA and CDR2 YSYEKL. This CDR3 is CASSQEGRDGNTIYF. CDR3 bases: TGCGCCAGCAGCCAAGAAGGCCGGGATGGAAACACCATATATTTT.

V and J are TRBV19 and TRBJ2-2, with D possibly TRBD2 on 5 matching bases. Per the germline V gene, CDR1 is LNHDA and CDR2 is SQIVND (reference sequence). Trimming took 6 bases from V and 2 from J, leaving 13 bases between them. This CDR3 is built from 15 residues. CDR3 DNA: TGTGCCAGTAGGCCACCCGGGGTAAACACCGGGGAGCTGTTTTTT. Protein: CASRPPGVNTGELFF. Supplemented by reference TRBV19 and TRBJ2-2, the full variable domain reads DGGITQSPKYLFRKEGQNVTLSCEQNLNHDAMYWYRQDPGQGLRLIYYSQIVNDFQKGDIAEGYSVSREKKESFPLTVTSAQKNPTAFYLCASRPPGVNTGELFFGEGSRLTVL.

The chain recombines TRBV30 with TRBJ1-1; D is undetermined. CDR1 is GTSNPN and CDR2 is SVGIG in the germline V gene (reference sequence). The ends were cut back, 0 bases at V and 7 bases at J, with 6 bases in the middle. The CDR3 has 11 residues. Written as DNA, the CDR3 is TGTGCCTGGAGTGTAAGCTTTGAAGCTTTCTTT. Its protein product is CAWSVSFEAFF.

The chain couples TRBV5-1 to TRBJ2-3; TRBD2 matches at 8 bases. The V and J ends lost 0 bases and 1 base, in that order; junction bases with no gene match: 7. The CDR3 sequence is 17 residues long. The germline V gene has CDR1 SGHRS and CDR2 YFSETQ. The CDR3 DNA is TGCGCCAGCAGCTTGGGGTTCCGGCGGGGGGGCACAGATACGCAGTATTTT. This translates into CASSLGFRRGGTDTQYF.

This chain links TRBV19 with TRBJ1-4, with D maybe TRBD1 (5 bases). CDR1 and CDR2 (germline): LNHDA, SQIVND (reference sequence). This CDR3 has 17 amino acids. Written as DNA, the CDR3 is TGTGCTACTCATAGCTCCGCCGGGACTGCTTATAATGAAAAACTGTTTTTT. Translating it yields CATHSSAGTAYNEKLFF.